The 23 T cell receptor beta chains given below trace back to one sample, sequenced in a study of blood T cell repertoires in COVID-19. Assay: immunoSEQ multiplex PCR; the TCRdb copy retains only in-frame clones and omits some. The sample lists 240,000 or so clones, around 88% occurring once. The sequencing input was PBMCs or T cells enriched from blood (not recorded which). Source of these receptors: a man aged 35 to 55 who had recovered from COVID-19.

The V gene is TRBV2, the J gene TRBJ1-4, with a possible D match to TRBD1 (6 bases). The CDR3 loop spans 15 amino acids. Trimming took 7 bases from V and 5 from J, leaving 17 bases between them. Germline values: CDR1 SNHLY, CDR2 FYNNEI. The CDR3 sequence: CASTKTTGLNEKLFF. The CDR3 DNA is TGTGCCAGCACAAAAACAACAGGGTTAAATGAAAAACTGTTTTTT. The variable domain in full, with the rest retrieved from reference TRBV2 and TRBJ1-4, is EPEVTQTPSHQVTQMGQEVILRCVPISNHLYFYWYRQILGQKVEFLVSFYNNEISEKSEIFDDQFSVERPDGSNFTLKIRSTKLEDSAMYFCASTKTTGLNEKLFFGSGTQLSVL.

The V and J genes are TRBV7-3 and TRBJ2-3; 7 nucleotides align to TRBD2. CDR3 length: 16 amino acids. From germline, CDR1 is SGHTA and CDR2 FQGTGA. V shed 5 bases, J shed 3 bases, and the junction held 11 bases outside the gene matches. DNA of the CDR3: TGTGCCAGCAGCACAAAGGTTGCGGGAGATACAGATACGCAGTATTTT. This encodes CASSTKVAGDTDTQYF.

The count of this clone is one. Here the CDR3 reads CATSDLAGEDQETQYF. The CDR3 nucleotides read TGTGCCACCAGTGATTTGGCGGGAGAAGACCAAGAGACCCAGTACTTC. This chain connects TRBV24-1 to TRBJ2-5; 7 bases are a match to TRBD2. The CDR3 has 16 amino acids. Germline CDR1 KGHDR, CDR2 SFDVKD. Trimming cost V 0 bases and J 0 bases; bases outside gene matches: 3.

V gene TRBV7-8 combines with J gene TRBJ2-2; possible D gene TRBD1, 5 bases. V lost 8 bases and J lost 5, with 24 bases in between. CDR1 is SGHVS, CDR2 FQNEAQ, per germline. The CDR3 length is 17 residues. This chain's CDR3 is CASRDQKKAGKTGELFF. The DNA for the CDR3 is TGTGCCAGCCGCGACCAAAAAAAGGCAGGGAAAACCGGGGAGCTGTTTTTT.

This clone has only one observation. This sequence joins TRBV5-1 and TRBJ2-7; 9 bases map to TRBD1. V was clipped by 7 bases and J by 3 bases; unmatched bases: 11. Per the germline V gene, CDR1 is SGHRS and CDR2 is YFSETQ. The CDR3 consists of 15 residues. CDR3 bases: TGCGCCAGCGCCGAAACAGGGGGCGCCTACTACGAGCAGTACTTC. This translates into CASAETGGAYYEQYF.

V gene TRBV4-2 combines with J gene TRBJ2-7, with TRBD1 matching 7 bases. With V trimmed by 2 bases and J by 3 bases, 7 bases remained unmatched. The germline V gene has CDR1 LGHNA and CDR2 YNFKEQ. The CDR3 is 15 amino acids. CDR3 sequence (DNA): TGTGCCAGCAGCCAAAGGGACAGAAACTTCTACGAGCAGTACTTC. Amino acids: CASSQRDRNFYEQYF.

In nucleotides, the CDR3 is TGTGCCAGCAGCTTGGTTCAGGGGGTCAATGAGCAGTTCTTC. Its translation is CASSLVQGVNEQFF. The chain has TRBV5-4 and TRBJ2-1; 7 bases align to TRBD1. With 0 bases clipped from V and 6 bases from J, the junction kept 3 bases outside the gene matches. This CDR3 is built from 14 residues. Germline V lookup: CDR1 SGHNT, CDR2 YYREEE (reference sequence).

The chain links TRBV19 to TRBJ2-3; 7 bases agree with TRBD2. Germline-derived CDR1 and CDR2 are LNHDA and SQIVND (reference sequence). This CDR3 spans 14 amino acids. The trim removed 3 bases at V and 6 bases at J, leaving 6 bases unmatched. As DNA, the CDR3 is TGTGCCAGTAGTATCGATCCTAGCGGCGATACGCAGTATTTT. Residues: CASSIDPSGDTQYF.

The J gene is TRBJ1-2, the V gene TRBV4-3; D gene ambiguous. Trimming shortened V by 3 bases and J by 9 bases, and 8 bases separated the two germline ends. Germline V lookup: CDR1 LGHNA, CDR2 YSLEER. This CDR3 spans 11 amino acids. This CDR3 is CASSQPGSYTF. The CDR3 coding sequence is TGCGCCAGCAGCCAGCCCGGGAGCTACACCTTC.

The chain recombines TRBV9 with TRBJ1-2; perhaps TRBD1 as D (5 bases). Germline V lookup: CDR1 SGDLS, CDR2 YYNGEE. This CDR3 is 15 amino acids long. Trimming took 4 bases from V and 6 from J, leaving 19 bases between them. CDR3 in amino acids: CASSTRTSKANGYTF. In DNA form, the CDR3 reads TGTGCCAGCAGCACCCGGACATCCAAGGCGAATGGCTACACCTTC.

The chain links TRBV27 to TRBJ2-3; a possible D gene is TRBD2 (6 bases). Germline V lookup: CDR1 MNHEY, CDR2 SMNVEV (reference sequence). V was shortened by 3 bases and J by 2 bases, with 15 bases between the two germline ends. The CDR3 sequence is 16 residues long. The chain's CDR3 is CASSFFRGLHTDTQYF. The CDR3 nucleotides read TGTGCCAGCAGTTTTTTTCGGGGACTTCACACAGATACGCAGTATTTT.

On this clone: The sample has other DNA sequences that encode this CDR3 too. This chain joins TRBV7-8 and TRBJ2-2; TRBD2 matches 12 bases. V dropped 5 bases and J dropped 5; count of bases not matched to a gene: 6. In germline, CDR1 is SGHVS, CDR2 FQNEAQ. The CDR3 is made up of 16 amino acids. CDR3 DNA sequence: TGTGCCAGCAGCCGACTAGCGGGAGTAAGGACCGGGGAGCTGTTTTTT. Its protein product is CASSRLAGVRTGELFF.

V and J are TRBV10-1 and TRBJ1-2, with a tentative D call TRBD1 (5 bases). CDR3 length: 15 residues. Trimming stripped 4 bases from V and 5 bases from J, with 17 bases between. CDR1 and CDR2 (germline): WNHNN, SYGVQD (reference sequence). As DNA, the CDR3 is TGCGCCAGCAGTGGGTCCAGGGATGCTATTTATGGCTACACCTTC. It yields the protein CASSGSRDAIYGYTF.

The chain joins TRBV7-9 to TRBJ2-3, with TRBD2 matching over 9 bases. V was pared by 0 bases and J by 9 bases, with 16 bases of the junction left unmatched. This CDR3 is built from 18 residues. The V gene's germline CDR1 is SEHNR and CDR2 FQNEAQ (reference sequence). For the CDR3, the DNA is TGTGCCAGCAGCTTAGCCCCCGGGGCGGGAGGGCGCCCCGCCACGCAGTATTTT. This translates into CASSLAPGAGGRPATQYF.

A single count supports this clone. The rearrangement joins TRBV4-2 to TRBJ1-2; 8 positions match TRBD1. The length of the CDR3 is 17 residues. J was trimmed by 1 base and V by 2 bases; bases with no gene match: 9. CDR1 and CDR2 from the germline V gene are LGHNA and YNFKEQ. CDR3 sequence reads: CASSQPGTGLINYGYTF. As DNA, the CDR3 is TGTGCCAGCAGCCAACCCGGGACAGGTCTGATTAACTATGGCTACACCTTC.

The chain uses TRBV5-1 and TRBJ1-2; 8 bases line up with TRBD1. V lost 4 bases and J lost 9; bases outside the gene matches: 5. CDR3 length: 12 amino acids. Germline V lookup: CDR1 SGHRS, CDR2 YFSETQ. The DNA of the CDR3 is TGCGCCAGCAGCGAAGGACAGGGTCGCTACACCTTC. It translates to CASSEGQGRYTF. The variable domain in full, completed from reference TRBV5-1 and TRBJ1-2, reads KAGVTQTPRYLIKTRGQQVTLSCSPISGHRSVSWYQQTPGQGLQFLFEYFSETQRNKGNFPGRFSGRQFSNSRSEMNVSTLELGDSALYLCASSEGQGRYTFGSGTRLTVV.

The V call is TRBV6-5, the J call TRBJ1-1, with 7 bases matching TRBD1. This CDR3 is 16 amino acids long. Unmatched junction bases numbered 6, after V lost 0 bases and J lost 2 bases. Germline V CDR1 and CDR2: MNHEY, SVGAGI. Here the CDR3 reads CASSYSGTVFNTEAFF. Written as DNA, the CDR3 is TGTGCCAGCAGTTACTCCGGGACAGTTTTTAACACTGAAGCTTTCTTT.

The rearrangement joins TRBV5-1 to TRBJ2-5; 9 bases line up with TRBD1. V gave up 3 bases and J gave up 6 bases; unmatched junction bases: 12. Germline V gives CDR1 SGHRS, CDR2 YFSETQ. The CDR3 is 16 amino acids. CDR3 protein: CASSSKPGQGGQTQYF. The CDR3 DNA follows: TGCGCCAGCAGCTCGAAACCGGGACAGGGTGGGCAGACCCAGTACTTC.

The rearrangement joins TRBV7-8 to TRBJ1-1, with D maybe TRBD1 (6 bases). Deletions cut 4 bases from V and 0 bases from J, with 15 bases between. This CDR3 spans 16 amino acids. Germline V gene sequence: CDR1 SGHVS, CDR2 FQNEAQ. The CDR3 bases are TGTGCCAGCAGCTCCTATGGGGGACAACTGAACACTGAAGCTTTCTTT. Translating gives CASSSYGGQLNTEAFF.

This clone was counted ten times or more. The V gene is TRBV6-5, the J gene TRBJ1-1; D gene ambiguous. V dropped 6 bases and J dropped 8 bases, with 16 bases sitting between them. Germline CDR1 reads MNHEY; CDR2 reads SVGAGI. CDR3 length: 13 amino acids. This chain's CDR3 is CASRLGQALEAFF. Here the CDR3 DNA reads TGTGCCAGCAGGTTAGGCCAGGCGCTCGAAGCTTTCTTT.

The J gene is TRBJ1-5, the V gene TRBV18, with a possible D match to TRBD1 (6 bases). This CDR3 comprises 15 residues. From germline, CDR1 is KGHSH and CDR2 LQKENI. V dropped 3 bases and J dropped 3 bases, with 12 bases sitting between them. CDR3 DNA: TGTGCCAGCTCACCTACGACAGGTTCCAATCAGCCCCAGCATTTT. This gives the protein CASSPTTGSNQPQHF. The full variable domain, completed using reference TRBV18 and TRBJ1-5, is NAGVMQNPRHLVRRRGQEARLRCSPMKGHSHVYWYRQLPEEGLKFMVYLQKENIIDESGMPKERFSAEFPKEGPSILRIQQVVRGDSAAYFCASSPTTGSNQPQHFGDGTRLSIL.

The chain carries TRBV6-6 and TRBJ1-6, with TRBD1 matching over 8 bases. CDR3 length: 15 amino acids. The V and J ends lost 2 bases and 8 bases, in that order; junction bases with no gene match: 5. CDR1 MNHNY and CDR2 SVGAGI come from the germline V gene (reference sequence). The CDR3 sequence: CASSYGQGVYSPLHF. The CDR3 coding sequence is TGTGCCAGCAGTTACGGACAGGGAGTTTATTCACCCCTCCACTTT.

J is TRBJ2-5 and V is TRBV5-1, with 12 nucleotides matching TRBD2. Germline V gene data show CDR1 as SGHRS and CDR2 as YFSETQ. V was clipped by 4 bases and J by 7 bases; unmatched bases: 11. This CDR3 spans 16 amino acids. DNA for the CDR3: TGCGCCAGCAGCCCCCTAACTAGCGGGGGGCAGGTGACCCAGTACTTC. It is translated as CASSPLTSGGQVTQYF.